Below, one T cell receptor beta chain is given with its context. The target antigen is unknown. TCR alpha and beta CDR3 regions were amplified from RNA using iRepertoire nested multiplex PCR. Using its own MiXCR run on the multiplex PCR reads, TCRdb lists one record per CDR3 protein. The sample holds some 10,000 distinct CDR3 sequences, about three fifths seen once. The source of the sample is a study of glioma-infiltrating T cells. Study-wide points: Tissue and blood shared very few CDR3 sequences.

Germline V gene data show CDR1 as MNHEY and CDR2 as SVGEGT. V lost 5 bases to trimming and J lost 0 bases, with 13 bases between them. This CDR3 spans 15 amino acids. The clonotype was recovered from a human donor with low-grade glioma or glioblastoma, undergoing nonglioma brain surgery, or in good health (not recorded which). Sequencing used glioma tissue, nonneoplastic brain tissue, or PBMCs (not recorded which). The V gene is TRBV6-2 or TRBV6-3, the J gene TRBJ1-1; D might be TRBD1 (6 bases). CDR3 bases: TGTGCCAGCAGTGAGTTCGGACAGATGAACACTGAAGCTTTCTTT. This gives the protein CASSEFGQMNTEAFF.